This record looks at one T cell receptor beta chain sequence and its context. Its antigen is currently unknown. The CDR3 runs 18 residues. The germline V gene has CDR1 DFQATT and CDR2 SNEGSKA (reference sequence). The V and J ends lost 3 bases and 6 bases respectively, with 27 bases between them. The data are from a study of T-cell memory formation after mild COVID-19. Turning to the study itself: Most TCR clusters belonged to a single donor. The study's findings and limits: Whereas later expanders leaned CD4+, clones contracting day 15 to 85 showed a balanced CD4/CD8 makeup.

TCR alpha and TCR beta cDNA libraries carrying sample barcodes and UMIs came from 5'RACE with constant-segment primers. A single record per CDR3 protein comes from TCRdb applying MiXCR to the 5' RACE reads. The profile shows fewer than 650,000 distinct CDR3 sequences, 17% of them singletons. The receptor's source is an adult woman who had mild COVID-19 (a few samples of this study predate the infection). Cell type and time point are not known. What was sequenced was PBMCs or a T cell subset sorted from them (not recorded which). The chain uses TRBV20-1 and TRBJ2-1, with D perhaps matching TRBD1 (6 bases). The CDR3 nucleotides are TGCAGTGCTAGTGTCGAGGTCGTGAGGGTGGGGGCCCTCAATGAGCAGTTCTTC. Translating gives CSASVEVVRVGALNEQFF.